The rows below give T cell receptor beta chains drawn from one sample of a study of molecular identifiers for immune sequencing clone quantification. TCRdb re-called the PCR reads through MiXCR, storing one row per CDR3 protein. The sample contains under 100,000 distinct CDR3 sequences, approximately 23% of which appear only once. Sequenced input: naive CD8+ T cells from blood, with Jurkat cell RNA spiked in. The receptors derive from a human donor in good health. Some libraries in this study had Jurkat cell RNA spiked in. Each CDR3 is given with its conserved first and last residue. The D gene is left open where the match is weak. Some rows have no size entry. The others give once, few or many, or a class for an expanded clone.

TGTGCCAGCAGGGACAGGACGAAAGAGACCCAGTACTTC,CASRDRTKETQYF,TRBJ2-5,-,many,TRBV21-1
TGTGCCAGCAGCTTAGGCTCAGGAAGAGGACAGACCCAGTACTTC,CASSLGSGRGQTQYF,TRBJ2-5,-,few,TRBV7-9
TGTGCCAGCAGCTCAAGACAGGGGGCCTACGAGCAGTACTTC,CASSSRQGAYEQYF,TRBJ2-7,TRBD1,few,TRBV7-9
TGTGCCAGCAGCCGTTCTATTGGCGGGTTTGGGTACGAGCAGTACTTC,CASSRSIGGFGYEQYF,TRBJ2-7,-,few,TRBV3-1
TGTGCCAGCAGCGTACTAGGCGGGAGCCCGACCGGGGAGCTGTTTTTT,CASSVLGGSPTGELFF,TRBJ2-2,TRBD2,many,TRBV9
TGTGCCAGCAGCTTAGGGGGGCTGCCCCAGCATTTT,CASSLGGLPQHF,TRBJ1-5,-,many,TRBV7-9
TGTGCCAGCAGCCCAGGATTAAAGTATACCTACGAGCAGTACTTC,CASSPGLKYTYEQYF,TRBJ2-7,-,many,TRBV4-2
TGTGCCAGCAGCCGGGGGGGCCCAGATACGCAGTATTTT,CASSRGGPDTQYF,TRBJ2-3,TRBD2,-,TRBV12-3/TRBV12-4
TGTGCCAGCCACCGACAGGGAGGAGAGACCCAGTACTTC,CASHRQGGETQYF,TRBJ2-5,-,few,TRBV6-5
TGTGCCAGCAGGTCCGGGACAGGGAGGACAGATACGCAGTATTTT,CASRSGTGRTDTQYF,TRBJ2-3,TRBD1,many,TRBV12-3/TRBV12-4
TGTGCCAGCAGCTTAGGACCCGGGGAGCAGTACTTC,CASSLGPGEQYF,TRBJ2-7,-,few,TRBV13
TGTGCCAGCAGCCCAGGGGACAGCTACGAGCAGTACTTC,CASSPGDSYEQYF,TRBJ2-7,TRBD1,many,TRBV13
TGTGCCAGCAGTTACTCGGGGTTACGGATGAACACTGAAGCTTTCTTT,CASSYSGLRMNTEAFF,TRBJ1-1,-,many,TRBV6-2/TRBV6-3
TGCAGTGCTAGAGATCCCCCTAACTATGGCTACACCTTC,CSARDPPNYGYTF,TRBJ1-2,-,-,TRBV20-1
TGTGCCAGCGGCTTAGGTACAGGGGTGGCAGATACGCAGTATTTT,CASGLGTGVADTQYF,TRBJ2-3,TRBD1,-,TRBV7-6
TGTGCCTGGAGTCCTTCGTCAGGGAATGGCTACACCTTC,CAWSPSSGNGYTF,TRBJ1-2,-,few,TRBV30
TGTGCCAGCAGCCCTAACTCCGGGACTAGCGGTTACACAGATACGCAGTGTTTT,CASSPNSGTSGYTDTQCF,TRBJ2-3,TRBD2,-,TRBV27
TGTGCCAGTAGTATCTTAGCGGGAGGGCCGAATGAGCAGTTCTTC,CASSILAGGPNEQFF,TRBJ2-1,TRBD2,-,TRBV19
TGTGCCAGCAGCTTAAGGATCGGGGAGGTGATGGCAGATACGCAGTATTTT,CASSLRIGEVMADTQYF,TRBJ2-3,-,few,TRBV7-9
TGTGCCAGCAGCTCGCGACCGGCGGGAGAAGTGTTCTACGAGCAGTACTTC,CASSSRPAGEVFYEQYF,TRBJ2-7,TRBD2,-,TRBV5-5
TGTGCCAGCCTCCGGGCGAGCTCTGGGGCCAACGTCCTGACTTTC,CASLRASSGANVLTF,TRBJ2-6,-,many,TRBV2
TGCGCCAGTGGTGTTGGTTATGTTTCCGGGGAGCTGTTTTTT,CASGVGYVSGELFF,TRBJ2-2,-,-,TRBV4-3
TGCAGTGCCGACCGAAGACTCGAGCTAGCCACAGATACGCAGTATTTT,CSADRRLELATDTQYF,TRBJ2-3,-,many,TRBV20-1
TGCAGCGTTGAACCGGGGCAGGGATACAATGAGCAGTTCTTC,CSVEPGQGYNEQFF,TRBJ2-1,-,many,TRBV29-1
TGTGCCAGCAGCCCCCACCAAGGCGGCAGGGGGTGGAATGAGCAGTTCTTC,CASSPHQGGRGWNEQFF,TRBJ2-1,TRBD1,-,TRBV7-9
TGTGCCAGCAGCCAAGAGGAATCCAACGCCGATACGCAGTATTTT,CASSQEESNADTQYF,TRBJ2-3,-,many,TRBV3-1
TGTGCCAGCAGCCCCCAGGGCCCGGGGACCTACAATGAGCAGTTCTTC,CASSPQGPGTYNEQFF,TRBJ2-1,-,-,TRBV5-4
TGTGCCAGCAGCTTGTACCAAACTTCGAGCGCTGAAGCTTTCTTT,CASSLYQTSSAEAFF,TRBJ1-1,-,many,TRBV5-5
TGCGCCAGCAGCCAAGACACCGGGACTAGCGGGACCAATGAGCAGTTCTTC,CASSQDTGTSGTNEQFF,TRBJ2-1,TRBD2,-,TRBV4-1
TGTGCCACCAGCAGAGATCCCGGGATCCGGCCGGGACTAGCGGGGATTAGCACAGATACGCAGTATTTT,CATSRDPGIRPGLAGISTDTQYF,TRBJ2-3,TRBD2,-,TRBV15
TGTGCCAGCAGTTACTCTACCCAGAAGGAAGCTTTCTTT,CASSYSTQKEAFF,TRBJ1-1,-,-,TRBV6-6
TGCGCCCGCAGCCCCCGACAGGGTGGTCAGCCCCAGCATTTT,CARSPRQGGQPQHF,TRBJ1-5,TRBD1,-,TRBV4-1
TGCAGCGTGGCGGGACTAGCGGATTACAATGAGCAGTTCTTC,CSVAGLADYNEQFF,TRBJ2-1,TRBD2,-,TRBV29-1
TGTGCCAGCAGTTTTACAGGGCGAAGCACAGATACGCAGTATTTT,CASSFTGRSTDTQYF,TRBJ2-3,-,-,TRBV27
TGTGCCAGCAGTACTACTAGCGGGAGATACGAGCAGTACTTC,CASSTTSGRYEQYF,TRBJ2-7,TRBD2,many,TRBV25-1
TGTGCCAGCAGTTACTCGTCCGGGAGCACAGATACGCAGTATTTT,CASSYSSGSTDTQYF,TRBJ2-3,-,many,TRBV6-2/TRBV6-3
TGTGCCAGCAGTGCCGCGGACGTTCCGGAGGCAAACTTC,CASSAADVPEANF,TRBJ2-7,-,-,TRBV2
TGTGCCAGCAGTTACCTAGCGGGAGTCTACGAGCAGTACTTC,CASSYLAGVYEQYF,TRBJ2-7,TRBD2,many,TRBV28
TGTGCCAGCAGCGTTCCAGGGGCTCAGCCCCAGCATTTT,CASSVPGAQPQHF,TRBJ1-5,-,few,TRBV7-8
TGTGCCACCAGTGATCTAGGACTAGCAGATACGCAGTATTTT,CATSDLGLADTQYF,TRBJ2-3,TRBD2,few,TRBV24-1
TGTGCCAGCAGCTTAGCGCTCGGGTGGGAGCAGTACTTC,CASSLALGWEQYF,TRBJ2-7,-,many,TRBV7-9
TGTGCCAGCAGTGAAGAAATCGCGGTCTACAATGAGCAGTTCTTC,CASSEEIAVYNEQFF,TRBJ2-1,-,many,TRBV2
TGTGCCTGGATGTCCGGGACAGGTAGCAATGAGCAGTTCTTC,CAWMSGTGSNEQFF,TRBJ2-1,TRBD1,few,TRBV30
TGTGCCAGCAGCTTGAACAGTGGGACTGAAGCTTTCTTT,CASSLNSGTEAFF,TRBJ1-1,-,-,TRBV9
TGTGCCAGTAGTATTTTGGGAGGGGGTAATGAGCAGTTCTTC,CASSILGGGNEQFF,TRBJ2-1,-,-,TRBV19
TGTGCCACCAGTGATGCCGCTGGGACCGGGGAGCTGTTTTTT,CATSDAAGTGELFF,TRBJ2-2,-,many,TRBV24-1
TGCAGTGCTAGGCTGGCCTACGAGCAGTACTTC,CSARLAYEQYF,TRBJ2-7,-,many,TRBV20-1
TGTGCCAGCAGTTACGAGGGGTCCACTGAAGCTTTCTTT,CASSYEGSTEAFF,TRBJ1-1,-,-,TRBV6-2/TRBV6-3
TGTGCCAGCAGTCCGTGGACAGAGTACAATGAGCAGTTCTTC,CASSPWTEYNEQFF,TRBJ2-1,-,many,TRBV2
TGTGCCAGCAGTTACTTCCACGGGTTTACTTACGAGCAGTACTTC,CASSYFHGFTYEQYF,TRBJ2-7,-,-,TRBV6-5
TGTGCCAGCAGCCCTGATGGGGGGGCAAAGACCCAGTACTTC,CASSPDGGAKTQYF,TRBJ2-5,-,-,TRBV9
TGCAGTGCCCCGGTGGGGGGGAAGGAAGCTTTCTTT,CSAPVGGKEAFF,TRBJ1-1,-,many,TRBV20-1
TGTGCCAGCGGCGCCGGGACAGGGGTTTACGAGCAGTACTTC,CASGAGTGVYEQYF,TRBJ2-7,TRBD1,few,TRBV6-5
TGCGCCAGCAGCCGTGGTAGGACTAGCGGTTACAATGAGCAGTTCTTC,CASSRGRTSGYNEQFF,TRBJ2-1,TRBD2,-,TRBV4-3
TGTGCCAGCAGCTTCTCTTCTCCGGGAACGGAGGAGACCCAGTACTTC,CASSFSSPGTEETQYF,TRBJ2-5,-,many,TRBV5-6
TGCAGTGCTCCCCCCACCCACCGGGAGGGCCGTGGCGAGCAGTACTTC,CSAPPTHREGRGEQYF,TRBJ2-7,TRBD2,few,TRBV20-1
TGTGCCAGCAGCCCGACGTACCAAGAGACCCAGTACTTC,CASSPTYQETQYF,TRBJ2-5,-,many,TRBV5-6
TGTGCCAGCAGTTCCGGAGGATGGGGAGATACGCAGTATTTT,CASSSGGWGDTQYF,TRBJ2-3,-,many,TRBV5-5
TGCGCCAGCAGCTTTGGGATGCCCTACGAGCAGTACTTC,CASSFGMPYEQYF,TRBJ2-7,-,many,TRBV5-1
TGTGCCAGCGGTTTAACTTCACCCCGGGAGCAGTACTTC,CASGLTSPREQYF,TRBJ2-7,-,-,TRBV12-3/TRBV12-4